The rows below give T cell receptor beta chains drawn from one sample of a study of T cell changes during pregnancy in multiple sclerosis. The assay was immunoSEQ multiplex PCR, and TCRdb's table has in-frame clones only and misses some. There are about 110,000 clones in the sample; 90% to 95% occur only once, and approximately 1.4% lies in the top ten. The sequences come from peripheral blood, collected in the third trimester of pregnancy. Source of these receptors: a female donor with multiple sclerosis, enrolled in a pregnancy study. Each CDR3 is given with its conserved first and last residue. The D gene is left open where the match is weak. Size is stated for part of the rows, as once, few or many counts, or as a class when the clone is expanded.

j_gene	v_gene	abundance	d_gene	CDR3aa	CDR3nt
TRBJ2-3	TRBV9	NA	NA	CASSVGDWERDTQYF	TGTGCCAGCAGCGTAGGGGACTGGGAACGAGATACGCAGTATTTT
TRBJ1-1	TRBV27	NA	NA	CASSLPGLEAFF	TGTGCCAGCAGTTTACCGGGACTTGAAGCTTTCTTT
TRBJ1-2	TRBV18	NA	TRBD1	CASSPVLGQPPGGYTF	TGTGCCAGCTCACCCGTACTGGGACAGCCCCCGGGTGGCTACACCTTC
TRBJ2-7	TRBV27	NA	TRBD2	CASSPSGLGWEQYF	TGTGCCAGCAGCCCTAGCGGCCTAGGATGGGAGCAGTACTTC
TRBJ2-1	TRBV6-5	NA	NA	CASSYSGQNSYNEQFF	TGTGCCAGCAGCTACTCTGGACAGAACTCCTACAATGAGCAGTTCTTC
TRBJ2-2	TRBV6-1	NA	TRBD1	CASSVQGNPGELFF	TGTGCCAGCAGTGTACAGGGGAACCCCGGGGAGCTGTTTTTT
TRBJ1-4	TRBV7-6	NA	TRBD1	CASSLGTGTANEKLFF	TGTGCCAGCAGCTTAGGGACAGGGACGGCTAATGAAAAACTGTTTTTT
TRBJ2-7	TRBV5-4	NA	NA	CASSLASSYEQYF	TGTGCCAGCAGCTTGGCCTCCTCCTACGAGCAGTACTTC
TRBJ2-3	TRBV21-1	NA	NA	CASSPREWKDTQYF	TGTGCCAGCAGCCCCCGGGAGTGGAAAGATACGCAGTATTTT
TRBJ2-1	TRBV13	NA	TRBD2	CASSLELADRSYNEQFF	TGTGCCAGCAGCTTAGAGCTAGCGGACCGCTCCTACAATGAGCAGTTCTTC
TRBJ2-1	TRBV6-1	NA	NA	CASSEQGSYNEQFF	TGTGCCAGCAGTGAACAGGGGTCCTACAATGAGCAGTTCTTC
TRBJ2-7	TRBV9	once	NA	CASSARDWGDEQYF	TGTGCCAGCAGCGCGAGGGATTGGGGGGACGAGCAGTACTTC
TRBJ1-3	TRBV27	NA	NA	CASSLSPYSGNTIYF	TGTGCCAGCAGTTTATCTCCCTACTCTGGAAACACCATATATTTT
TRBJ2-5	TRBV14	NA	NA	CASSAIPAAFQETQYF	TGTGCCAGCAGTGCAATACCGGCGGCGTTTCAAGAGACCCAGTACTTC
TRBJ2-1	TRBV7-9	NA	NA	CASSFGWPYNEQFF	TGTGCCAGCAGCTTTGGCTGGCCCTACAATGAGCAGTTCTTC
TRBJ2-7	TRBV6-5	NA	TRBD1	CASRRQGAREQYF	TGTGCCAGCAGGCGACAGGGGGCGAGGGAGCAGTACTTC
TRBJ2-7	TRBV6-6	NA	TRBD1	CASNATGGEYEQYF	TGTGCCAGCAATGCCACAGGGGGCGAGTACGAGCAGTACTTC
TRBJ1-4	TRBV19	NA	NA	CASSISGAVTNEKLFF	TGTGCCAGTAGTATCTCTGGGGCGGTGACTAATGAAAAACTGTTTTTT
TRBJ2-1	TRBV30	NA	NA	CAWSVRREPYNEQFF	TGTGCCTGGAGTGTTCGCCGGGAACCCTACAATGAGCAGTTCTTC
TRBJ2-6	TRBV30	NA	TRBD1	CAWSVGTGAGANVLTF	TGTGCCTGGAGTGTCGGGACAGGGGCTGGGGCCAACGTCCTGACTTTC
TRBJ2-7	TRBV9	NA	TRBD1	CASSPRQGYYEQYF	TGTGCCAGCAGCCCCAGACAGGGATACTACGAGCAGTACTTC
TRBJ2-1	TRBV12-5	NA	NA	CAPLGHGLYNEQFF	TGTGCCCCGCTTGGACATGGGCTTTACAATGAGCAGTTCTTC
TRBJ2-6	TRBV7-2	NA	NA	CASSLDSSGANVLTF	TGTGCCAGCAGCTTAGACAGCTCTGGGGCCAACGTCCTGACTTTC
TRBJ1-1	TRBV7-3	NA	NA	CASSSGGGRTEAFF	TGTGCCAGCAGCTCCGGGGGTGGACGGACTGAAGCTTTCTTT
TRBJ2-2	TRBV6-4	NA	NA	CASSDVASTGELFF	TGTGCCAGCAGTGACGTTGCGAGTACCGGGGAGCTGTTTTTT
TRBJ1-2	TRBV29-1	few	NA	CSALSSTRGYTF	TGCAGCGCCCTCTCTTCGACGAGGGGCTACACCTTC
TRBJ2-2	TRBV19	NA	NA	CATAGDLNTGELFF	TGTGCCACCGCTGGGGACTTGAACACCGGGGAGCTGTTTTTT
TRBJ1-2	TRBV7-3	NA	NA	CASSTVGRATKEGYTF	TGTGCCAGCAGCACCGTAGGGCGGGCCACCAAGGAGGGCTACACCTTC
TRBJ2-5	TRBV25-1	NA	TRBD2	CASSSSGGGQETQYF	TGTGCCAGCAGTTCTAGCGGGGGCGGACAAGAGACCCAGTACTTC
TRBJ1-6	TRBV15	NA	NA	CATSRERYEGQSSYNSPLHF	TGTGCCACCAGCAGAGAGAGGTACGAAGGACAGAGCTCCTATAATTCACCCCTCCACTTT
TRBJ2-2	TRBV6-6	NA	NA	CASRSTGLPNTGELFF	TGTGCCAGCAGATCTACGGGACTCCCGAACACCGGGGAGCTGTTTTTT
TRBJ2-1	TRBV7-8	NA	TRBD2	CASSWTSGSYNEQFF	TGTGCCAGCAGCTGGACTAGCGGGTCCTACAATGAGCAGTTCTTC
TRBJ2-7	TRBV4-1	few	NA	CASSPPKISSYEQYF	TGCGCCAGCAGCCCCCCAAAAATTTCCTCCTACGAGCAGTACTTC
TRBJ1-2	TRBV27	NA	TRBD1	CASSLSGTGGAVGGYTF	TGTGCCAGCAGTTTATCCGGGACAGGGGGCGCCGTAGGTGGCTACACCTTC
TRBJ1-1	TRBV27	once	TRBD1	CASSLAGTVNTEAFF	TGTGCCAGCAGCTTAGCTGGGACAGTGAACACTGAAGCTTTCTTT
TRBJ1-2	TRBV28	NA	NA	CASSSGGPSYGYTF	TGTGCCAGCAGTTCGGGGGGTCCTTCATATGGCTACACCTTC
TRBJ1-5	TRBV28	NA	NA	CASSLSGRGSNQPQHF	TGTGCCAGCAGCCTATCAGGGCGAGGAAGCAATCAGCCCCAGCATTTT
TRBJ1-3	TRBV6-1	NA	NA	CASSLGPGQGNTIYF	TGTGCCAGCAGCCTCGGCCCAGGGCAAGGAAACACCATATATTTT
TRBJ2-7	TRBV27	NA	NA	CASSPRQSRSYEQYF	TGTGCCAGCAGTCCCCGACAGTCCCGCTCCTACGAGCAGTACTTC
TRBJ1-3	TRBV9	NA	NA	CASSVEQGPGNTIYF	TGTGCCAGCAGCGTGGAACAGGGCCCTGGAAACACCATATATTTT
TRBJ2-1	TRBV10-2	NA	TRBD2	CASSESPSGKDEQFF	TGCGCCAGCAGTGAGTCGCCTAGCGGGAAGGATGAGCAGTTCTTC